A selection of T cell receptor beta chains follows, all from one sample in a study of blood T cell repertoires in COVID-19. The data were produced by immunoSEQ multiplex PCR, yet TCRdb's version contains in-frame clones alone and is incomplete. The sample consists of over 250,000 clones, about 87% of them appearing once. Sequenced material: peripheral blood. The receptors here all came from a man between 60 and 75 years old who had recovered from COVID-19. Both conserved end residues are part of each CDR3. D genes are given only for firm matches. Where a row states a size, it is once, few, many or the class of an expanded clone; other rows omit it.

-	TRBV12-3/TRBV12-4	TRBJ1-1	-	CASSFGGNTEAFF	TGTGCCAGCAGTTTTGGCGGGAACACTGAAGCTTTCTTT
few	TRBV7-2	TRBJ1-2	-	CASSSQQGSYGYTF	TGTGCCAGCAGCTCACAGCAGGGGTCCTATGGCTACACCTTC
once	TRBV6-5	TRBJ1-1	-	CASSSDSLNTEAFF	TGTGCCAGCTCCTCAGACAGCTTGAACACTGAAGCTTTCTTT
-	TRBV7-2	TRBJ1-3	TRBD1	CASSLGTGRGNTIYF	TGTGCCAGCAGCCTCGGGACAGGGAGAGGAAACACCATATATTTT
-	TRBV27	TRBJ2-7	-	CASSLSFFYEQYF	TGTGCCAGCAGTTTATCCTTTTTCTACGAGCAGTACTTC
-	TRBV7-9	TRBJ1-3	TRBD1	CASSQGQPFSGNTIYF	TGTGCCAGCAGCCAGGGACAGCCCTTCTCTGGAAACACCATATATTTT
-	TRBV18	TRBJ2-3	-	CASSPSVVKTDTQYF	TGTGCCAGCTCACCATCGGTGGTTAAGACAGATACGCAGTATTTT
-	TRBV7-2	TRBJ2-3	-	CASRSYTDTQYF	TGTGCCAGCAGGTCCTACACAGATACGCAGTATTTT
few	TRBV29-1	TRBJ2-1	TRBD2	CSATGTSYEQFF	TGCAGCGCCACCGGGACTAGCTATGAGCAGTTCTTC
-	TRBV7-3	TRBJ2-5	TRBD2	CASSLNGRAGGQETQYF	TGTGCCAGCAGCTTAAACGGGCGAGCGGGGGGCCAAGAGACCCAGTACTTC
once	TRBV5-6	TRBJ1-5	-	CASSSLGGGYSNQPQHF	TGTGCCAGCAGCTCGTTGGGAGGGGGATATAGCAATCAGCCCCAGCATTTT
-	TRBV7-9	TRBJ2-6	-	CASGLLPSGASGANVLTF	TGTGCCAGCGGACTCCTCCCTTCCGGTGCCTCTGGGGCCAACGTCCTGACTTTC
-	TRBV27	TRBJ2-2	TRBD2	CASSLTSGNTGELFF	TGTGCCAGCAGCTTGACTAGCGGTAACACCGGGGAGCTGTTTTTT
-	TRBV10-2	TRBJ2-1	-	CASHGQGYNEQFF	TGCGCCAGTCATGGGCAGGGCTACAATGAGCAGTTCTTC
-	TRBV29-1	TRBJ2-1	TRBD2	CSVSSPSSGGLNEQFF	TGCAGCGTTTCATCCCCTAGTAGCGGGGGTTTGAATGAGCAGTTCTTC
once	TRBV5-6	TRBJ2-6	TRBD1	CASSLRQGNGANVLTF	TGTGCCAGCAGCTTAAGACAGGGCAACGGGGCCAACGTCCTGACTTTC
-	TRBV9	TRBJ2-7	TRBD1	CASSFEGQGAVEQYF	TGTGCCAGCAGCTTCGAGGGACAGGGGGCGGTCGAGCAGTACTTC
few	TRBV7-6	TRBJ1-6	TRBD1	CASSQEGAGNRYNSPLHF	TGTGCCAGCAGCCAGGAGGGGGCGGGGAACCGATATAATTCACCCCTCCACTTT
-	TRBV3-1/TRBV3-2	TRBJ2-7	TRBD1	CASRTGDRGGLHF	TGTGCCAGCAGGACCGGGGACAGGGGGGGTTTGCACTTC
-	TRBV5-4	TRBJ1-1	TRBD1	CASSLAGTGGIEAFF	TGTGCCAGCAGCTTGGCCGGGACAGGGGGCATTGAAGCTTTCTTT
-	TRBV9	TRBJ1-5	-	CASSGAGDQPQHF	TGTGCCAGCAGCGGGGCAGGGGATCAGCCCCAGCATTTT
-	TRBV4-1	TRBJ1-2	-	CASSQPVNSRGGYTF	TGCGCCAGCAGCCAACCGGTCAACAGCCGGGGGGGCTACACCTTC
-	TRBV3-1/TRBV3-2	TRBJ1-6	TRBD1	CASSLRTGGYNSPLHF	TGTGCCAGCAGCCTACGGACAGGGGGCTATAATTCACCCCTCCACTTT
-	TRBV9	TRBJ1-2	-	CASSVAEGYGYTF	TGTGCCAGCAGCGTAGCAGAGGGCTATGGCTACACCTTC
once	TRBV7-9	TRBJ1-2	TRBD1	CASTILGEGWTGSSYGYTF	TGTGCCAGCACCATATTAGGTGAGGGGTGGACAGGAAGCTCCTATGGCTACACCTTC
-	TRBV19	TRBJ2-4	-	CASSIGQAKNIQYF	TGTGCCAGTAGTATCGGTCAAGCCAAAAACATTCAGTACTTC
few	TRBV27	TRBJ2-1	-	CASSPAAGDNNEQFF	TGTGCCAGCAGTCCCGCCGCGGGCGATAACAATGAGCAGTTCTTC
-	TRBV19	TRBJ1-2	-	CASSIDSRARYGYTF	TGTGCCAGTAGTATAGATTCCAGGGCCCGCTATGGCTACACCTTC
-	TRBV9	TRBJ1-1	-	CASSPLRTEAFF	TGTGCCAGCAGCCCCCTCAGGACTGAAGCTTTCTTT
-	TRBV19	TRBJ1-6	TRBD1	CASSQPQGTPLHF	TGTGCCAGTAGTCAACCACAGGGGACACCCCTCCACTTT
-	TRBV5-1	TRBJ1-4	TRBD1	CASSVGQGGNEKLFF	TGCGCCAGCAGCGTTGGACAGGGAGGCAATGAAAAACTGTTTTTT
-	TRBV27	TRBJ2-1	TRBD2	CASSTTSGGKFF	TGTGCCAGCAGCACGACTAGCGGGGGGAAGTTCTTC
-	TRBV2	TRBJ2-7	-	CASTGTPGSYEQYF	TGTGCCAGTACCGGGACTCCTGGCTCCTACGAGCAGTACTTC
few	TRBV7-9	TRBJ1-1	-	CASPLRGDRNVPNTEAFF	TGTGCCAGTCCCCTTCGGGGCGACAGGAATGTGCCAAACACTGAAGCTTTCTTT
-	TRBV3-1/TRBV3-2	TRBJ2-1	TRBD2	CASSRLAGGYNEQFF	TGTGCCAGCAGCCGTCTAGCGGGGGGGTACAATGAGCAGTTCTTC
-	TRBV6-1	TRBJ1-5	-	CASSEWARQPQHF	TGTGCCAGCAGTGAATGGGCAAGGCAGCCCCAGCATTTT
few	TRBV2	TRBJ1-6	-	CASSQTDRPSYSPLHF	TGTGCCAGCAGTCAGACCGACAGGCCGTCCTATTCACCCCTCCACTTT
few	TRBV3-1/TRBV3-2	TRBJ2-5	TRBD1	CASSHLSGGQETQYF	TGTGCCAGCAGCCATTTGTCAGGGGGACAAGAGACCCAGTACTTC
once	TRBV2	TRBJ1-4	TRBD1	CASSPVTGGGEKLFF	TGTGCCAGCAGCCCGGTAACAGGGGGAGGTGAAAAACTGTTTTTT
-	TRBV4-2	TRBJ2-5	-	CASSQGGRETQYF	TGTGCCAGCAGCCAAGGGGGCCGAGAGACCCAGTACTTC
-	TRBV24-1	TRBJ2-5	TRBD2	CATSDPGTTGETQYF	TGTGCCACCAGTGACCCCGGGACTACGGGAGAGACCCAGTACTTC
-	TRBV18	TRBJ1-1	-	CASSRTDNTEAFF	TGTGCCAGCTCACGGACAGACAACACTGAAGCTTTCTTT
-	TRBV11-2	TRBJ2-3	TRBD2	CASSFGLAASTDTQYF	TGTGCCAGCAGCTTCGGACTAGCGGCTAGCACAGATACGCAGTATTTT
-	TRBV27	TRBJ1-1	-	CASSLNRRYTEAFF	TGTGCCAGCAGTTTAAATAGGAGGTACACTGAAGCTTTCTTT
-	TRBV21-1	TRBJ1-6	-	CASSKDRSPLHF	TGTGCCAGCAGCAAAGATAGATCACCCCTCCACTTT
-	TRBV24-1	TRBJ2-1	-	CATSGGNEQFF	TGTGCCACCAGTGGCGGTAATGAGCAGTTCTTC
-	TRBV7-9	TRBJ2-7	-	CASSPEGYDPYF	TGTGCCAGCAGTCCGGAGGGCTACGACCCCTACTTC
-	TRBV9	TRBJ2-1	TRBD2	CASSVAGGSLNEQFF	TGTGCCAGCAGCGTAGCGGGGGGGAGCCTAAATGAGCAGTTCTTC
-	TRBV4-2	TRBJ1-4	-	CASSQDPGRVGLANEKLFF	TGTGCCAGCAGCCAAGATCCGGGCAGGGTCGGGTTAGCTAATGAAAAACTGTTTTTT
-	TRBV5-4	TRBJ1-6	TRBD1	CASSLKQGDNSPLHF	TGTGCCAGCAGCTTAAAACAGGGGGACAATTCACCCCTCCACTTT
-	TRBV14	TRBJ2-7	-	CASSQERRNSYEQYF	TGTGCCAGCAGCCAAGAGAGGCGGAACTCCTACGAGCAGTACTTC
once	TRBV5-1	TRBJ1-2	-	CASSLNTGLRGYTF	TGCGCCAGCAGCTTAAACACAGGGCTCCGTGGCTACACCTTC
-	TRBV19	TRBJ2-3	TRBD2	CASSSLGLALSKDTQYF	TGTGCCAGTAGCTCCCTCGGACTAGCGTTGAGTAAAGATACGCAGTATTTT
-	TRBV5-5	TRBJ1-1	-	CASSSQAGLREDTEAFF	TGTGCCAGCAGCTCCCAGGCGGGTCTTCGGGAGGACACTGAAGCTTTCTTT
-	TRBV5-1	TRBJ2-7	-	CASSLGGTLSSYEQYF	TGCGCCAGCAGCTTGGGAGGGACTTTAAGCTCCTACGAGCAGTACTTC
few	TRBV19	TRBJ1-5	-	CASQDRPYQPQHF	TGTGCCAGTCAGGACAGACCCTATCAGCCCCAGCATTTT
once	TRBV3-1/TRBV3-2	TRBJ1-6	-	CASSLQGSGNSPLHF	TGTGCCAGCAGCCTACAGGGTTCTGGGAATTCACCCCTCCACTTT
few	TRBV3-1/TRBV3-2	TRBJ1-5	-	CASSSTASGPQHF	TGTGCCAGCAGCTCCACAGCCTCCGGGCCCCAGCATTTT
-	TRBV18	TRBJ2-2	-	CASSLRRRSEGGELFF	TGTGCCAGCTCACTTCGCAGGCGATCAGAGGGCGGGGAGCTGTTTTTT
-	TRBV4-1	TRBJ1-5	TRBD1	CASSQPQGGQPQHF	TGCGCCAGCAGCCAACCCCAGGGGGGTCAGCCCCAGCATTTT